This entry concerns a single T cell receptor (beta chain). This clonotype was seen only a few times. Its recognized antigen is unknown. No much larger clone exists at a distance of one base, and base qualities are not known. This sample is part of a study of response to subunit inactivated influenza vaccine (dated by TCRdb to the late 2010s). For context, the study as a whole: Deep quantitative profiling of the T cell receptor repertoire was used in the study to follow responses to a trivalent subunit inactivated influenza vaccine.

Findings and caveats that apply to the study as a whole: According to the authors, only a limited number of new T cells may be recruited by each seasonal influenza vaccination.

The method behind the library was RT-PCR. The sample was run on an Illumina HiSeq 2500. Using fastp trimming at Q25 and MiXCR clonotype assembly, TCRdb reanalyzed the public sequencing data and kept in-frame beta chains. Rows with a matching CDR3 protein are joined into one entry that keeps the most common DNA and genes. The sample table records about 500,000 distinct CDR3 sequences; approximately 15% of these occur just once. The top ten hold less than 4% of the sample. V loses 0 bases at its end and J loses 9 bases; junction bases beyond the gene matches: 4. As encoded in the germline V gene, CDR1 is SGDLS while CDR2 is YYNGEE. The CDR3 starts with the cysteine, ends with the phenylalanine, and has 15 residues. Of the read, only the CDR3 DNA is kept; its 45 bases are in frame from base 1.

This receptor chain uses TRBV9 and TRBJ2-1, with 12 junctional bases fitting TRBD2. The source was CD4+ T cells sorted from PBMCs, collected less than 30 months after vaccination. This receptor was identified in a man between 50 and 75 years old who received an inactivated influenza vaccine. Donor details come from another sample of the same person, matched by shared clones. The CDR3 sequence is CASSVASGRAGEQFF. The nucleotide sequence reads as follows: TGTGCCAGCAGCGTAGCTAGCGGGAGGGCCGGTGAGCAGTTCTTC.